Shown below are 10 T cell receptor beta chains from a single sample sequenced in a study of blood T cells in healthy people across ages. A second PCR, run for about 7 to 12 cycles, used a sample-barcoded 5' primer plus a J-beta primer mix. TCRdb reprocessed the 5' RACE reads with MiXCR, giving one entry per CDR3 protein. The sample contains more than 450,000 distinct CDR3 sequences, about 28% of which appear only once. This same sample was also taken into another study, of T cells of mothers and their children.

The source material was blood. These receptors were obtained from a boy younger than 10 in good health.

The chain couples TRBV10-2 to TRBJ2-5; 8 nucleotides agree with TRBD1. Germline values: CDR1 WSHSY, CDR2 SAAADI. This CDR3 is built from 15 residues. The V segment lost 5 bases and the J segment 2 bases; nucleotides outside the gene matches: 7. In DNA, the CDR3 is TGCGCCAGCAGTTTCAACAGGGGGAAACAAGAGACCCAGTACTTC. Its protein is CASSFNRGKQETQYF.

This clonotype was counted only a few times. The CDR3 DNA follows: TGTGCCAGCAGTTACTCGAAAGGGTACACTGAAGCTTTCTTT. It encodes CASSYSKGYTEAFF. The rearrangement links TRBV6-5 to TRBJ1-1; D not certain. V gave up 0 bases and J gave up 3 bases, with 8 bases separating them. Germline CDR1 reads MNHEY; CDR2 reads SVGAGI. The CDR3 has 14 residues.

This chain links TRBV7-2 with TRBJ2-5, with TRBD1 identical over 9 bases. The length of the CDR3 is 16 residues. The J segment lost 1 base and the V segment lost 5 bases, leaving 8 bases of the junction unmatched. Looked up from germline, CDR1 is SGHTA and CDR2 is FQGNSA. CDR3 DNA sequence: TGTGCCAGCAGCCGAACAGGGGGCGGGGGCCAAGAGACCCAGTACTTC. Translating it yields CASSRTGGGGQETQYF.

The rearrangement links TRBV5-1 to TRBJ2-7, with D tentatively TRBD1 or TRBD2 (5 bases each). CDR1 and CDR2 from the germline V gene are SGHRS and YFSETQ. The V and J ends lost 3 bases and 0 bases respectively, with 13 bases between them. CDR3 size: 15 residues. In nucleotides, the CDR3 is TGCGCCAGCAGCTACCGGGACGGAAGCTCCTACGAGCAGTACTTC. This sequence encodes CASSYRDGSSYEQYF.

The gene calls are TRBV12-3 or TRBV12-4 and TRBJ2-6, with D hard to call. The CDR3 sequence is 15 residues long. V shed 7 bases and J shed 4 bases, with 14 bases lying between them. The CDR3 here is CASTPEIGGANVLTF. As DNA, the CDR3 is TGTGCCAGCACCCCGGAGATAGGCGGGGCCAACGTCCTGACTTTC.

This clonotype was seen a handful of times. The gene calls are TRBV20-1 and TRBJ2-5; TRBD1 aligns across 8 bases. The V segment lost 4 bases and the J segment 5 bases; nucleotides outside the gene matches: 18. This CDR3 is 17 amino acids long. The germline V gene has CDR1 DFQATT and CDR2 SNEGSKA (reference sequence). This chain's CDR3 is CSAIGTGQALSGETQYF. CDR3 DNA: TGCAGTGCTATCGGAACGGGACAGGCCCTATCGGGGGAGACCCAGTACTTC.

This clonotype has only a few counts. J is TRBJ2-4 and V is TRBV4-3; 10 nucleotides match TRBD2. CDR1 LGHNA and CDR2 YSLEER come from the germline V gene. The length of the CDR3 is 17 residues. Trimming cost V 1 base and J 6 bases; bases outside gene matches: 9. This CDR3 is CASSQVVAGGPLNIQYF. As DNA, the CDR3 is TGCGCCAGCAGCCAAGTGGTAGCGGGAGGCCCTTTAAACATTCAGTACTTC.

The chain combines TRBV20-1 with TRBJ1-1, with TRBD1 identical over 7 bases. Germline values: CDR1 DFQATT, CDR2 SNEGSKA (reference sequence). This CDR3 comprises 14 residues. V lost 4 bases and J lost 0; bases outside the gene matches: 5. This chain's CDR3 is CSAKSRGLNTEAFF. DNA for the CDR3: TGCAGTGCTAAATCCAGGGGGTTGAACACTGAAGCTTTCTTT.

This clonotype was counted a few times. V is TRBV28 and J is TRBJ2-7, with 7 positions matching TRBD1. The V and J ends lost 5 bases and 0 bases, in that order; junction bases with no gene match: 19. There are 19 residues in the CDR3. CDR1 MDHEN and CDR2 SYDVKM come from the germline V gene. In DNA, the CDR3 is TGTGCCAGCAGTCCCCGTTATGCCAGGACAGGCAGTAGCTCCTACGAGCAGTACTTC. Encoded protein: CASSPRYARTGSSSYEQYF.

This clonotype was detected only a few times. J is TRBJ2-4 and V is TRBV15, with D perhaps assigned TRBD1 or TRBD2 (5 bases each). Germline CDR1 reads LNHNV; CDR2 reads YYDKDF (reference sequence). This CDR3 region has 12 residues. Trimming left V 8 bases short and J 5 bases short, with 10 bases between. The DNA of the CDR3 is TGTGCCACCGGGGGTGTTGAAAACATTCAGTACTTC. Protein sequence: CATGGVENIQYF.